One and the same sample provided the 25 T cell receptor beta chains below, sequenced in a study of T cell responses to AZD1222 COVID-19 vaccine (TCRdb year 2021). Interpreted using the paper, the time point label stands for: baseline before first vaccination. The method was the immunoSEQ multiplex PCR assay. TCRdb's version of the immuneACCESS table is confined to in-frame rearrangements and falls short of the full clone set. An unresolved V gene accounts for under half of the shortfall where checked; the remainder is of unknown origin. Across this sample there are roughly 120,000 clones, with 80% to 90% seen only once. The ten biggest clones cover about 1.2% of the sample. The material was peripheral blood, obtained on day 0 of AZD1222 vaccination. These receptors originate from an adult in good health.

V and J are TRBV4-1 and TRBJ2-4, with TRBD1 identical over 11 bases. CDR3 size: 14 residues. V shed 3 bases and J 6 bases; nucleotides not matched to a gene: 1. Germline loops: CDR1 MGHRA, CDR2 YSYEKL. CDR3 in amino acids: CASSQDRGPNIQYF. The CDR3 nucleotides are TGCGCCAGCAGCCAGGACAGGGGGCCAAACATTCAGTACTTC.

The chain recombines TRBV6-2 or TRBV6-3 with TRBJ1-2, with 7 bases lining up with TRBD1. CDR1 and CDR2 (germline): MNHEY, SVGEGT. The CDR3 consists of 13 residues. V lost 5 bases to trimming and J lost 3 bases; unmatched junction nucleotides: 3. The CDR3 nucleotides are TGTGCCAGCAGTGACAGGGACCACTATGGCTACACCTTC. This sequence encodes CASSDRDHYGYTF.

J is TRBJ1-2 and V is TRBV25-1, with TRBD1 matching 7 bases. The CDR3 is 13 amino acids. Germline V CDR1 and CDR2: MGHDK, SYGVNS. Losses at the gene ends were 7 bases for V and 8 bases for J; bases not matched to a gene: 10. CDR3 DNA: TGTGCCAGCACTCCAGGGGGAGGGGAGGGCTACACCTTC. This gives the protein CASTPGGGEGYTF.

The chain combines TRBV6-5 with TRBJ1-5, with TRBD1 as a possible D gene (5 bases). The CDR3 extends over 15 amino acids. Germline loops: CDR1 MNHEY, CDR2 SVGAGI. V lost 7 bases, J lost 0 bases, and 13 bases lay in between. This CDR3 reads CASTPFGGSNQPQHF. The CDR3, as DNA: TGTGCCAGCACTCCTTTCGGGGGTAGCAATCAGCCCCAGCATTTT.

The rearrangement joins TRBV7-2 to TRBJ1-1, with unresolved D. The CDR3 has 12 residues. Trimming removed 1 base from V and 8 bases from J, with 8 bases in between. Germline assignment: CDR1 SGHTA and CDR2 FQGNSA. The CDR3 region has the DNA TGTGCCAGCAGCTTAGGGAGGTGGGAAGCTTTCTTT. It is translated as CASSLGRWEAFF.

This clone was recorded only once. The chain is built from TRBV4-1 and TRBJ2-3, with D perhaps being TRBD1 or TRBD2 (5 bases each). Trimming removed 10 bases from V and 1 base from J, with 12 bases in between. The CDR3 has 13 residues. The V gene's germline CDR1 is MGHRA and CDR2 YSYEKL. This chain's CDR3 is CANPRGGTDTQYF. In DNA form, the CDR3 reads TGCGCCAACCCGAGGGGCGGCACAGATACGCAGTATTTT.

The chain carries TRBV18 and TRBJ2-4; a possible D gene is TRBD2 (6 bases). The germline V and J ends were trimmed by 3 bases and 8 bases, with 8 bases remaining between them. CDR1 and CDR2 from the germline V gene are KGHSH and LQKENI. The CDR3 totals 12 residues. The CDR3 bases are TGTGCCAGCTCACCTGGCGGGGACATTCAGTACTTC. Its translation: CASSPGGDIQYF.

The chain couples TRBV12-5 to TRBJ1-4; possible D gene TRBD1, 5 bases. This CDR3 contains 14 residues. Germline-derived CDR1 and CDR2 are LGHNT and FRNRAP. V was shortened by 5 bases and J by 5 bases, with 12 bases between the two germline ends. The DNA of the CDR3 is TGTGCTAGTGGTCCCTTGGGGGGAAATGAAAAACTGTTTTTT. This translates into CASGPLGGNEKLFF.

V gene TRBV5-1 combines with J gene TRBJ2-3; the D gene is possibly TRBD1 (5 bases). The germline CDR1 and CDR2 sequences are SGHRS and YFSETQ. The CDR3 consists of 16 residues. Trimming removed 3 bases from V and 0 bases from J, with 14 bases in between. CDR3 nucleotides: TGCGCCAGCAGCTACCTCCCAGGGCCCAGCACAGATACGCAGTATTTT. It encodes CASSYLPGPSTDTQYF.

The V gene is TRBV5-4, the J gene TRBJ2-7, with D unresolved. This CDR3 is 15 amino acids long. The germline V gene encodes CDR1 SGHNT and CDR2 YYREEE (reference sequence). Between the trimmed V and J ends, which lost 0 bases and 6 bases, there was a span of 16 bases. Here the CDR3 reads CASSLDTVGLREQYF. The CDR3 DNA reads TGTGCCAGCAGCTTGGACACCGTCGGGCTACGCGAGCAGTACTTC. Full variable domain (outside the CDR3, taken from reference TRBV5-4 and TRBJ2-7): ETGVTQSPTHLIKTRGQQVTLRCSSQSGHNTVSWYQQALGQGPQFIFQYYREEENGRGNFPPRFSGLQFPNYSSELNVNALELDDSALYLCASSLDTVGLREQYFGPGTRLTVT.

This clone was observed a handful of times. This chain joins TRBV5-5 and TRBJ2-7; perhaps TRBD2 as D (6 bases). This CDR3 has 13 residues. V was shortened by 1 base and J by 5 bases, with 10 bases between the two germline ends. Germline loops: CDR1 SGHKS, CDR2 YYEKEE (reference sequence). CDR3 residues: CASSLRSGDEQYF. CDR3 DNA: TGTGCCAGCAGCTTGAGGTCGGGGGACGAGCAGTACTTC.

This chain connects TRBV11-2 to TRBJ1-1; 8 bases agree with TRBD1. J lost 6 bases, V lost 5 bases, and 5 bases had no gene match. The CDR3 has 13 amino acids. Per the germline V gene, CDR1 is SGHAT and CDR2 is FQNNGV. The CDR3 reads CASSADRGSEAFF. In DNA, the CDR3 is TGTGCCAGCAGCGCTGACAGGGGCTCTGAAGCTTTCTTT.

The rearrangement links TRBV6-1 to TRBJ2-7; 8 bases map to TRBD1. J lost 3 bases, V lost 1 base, and 5 bases had no gene match. This CDR3 spans 15 amino acids. The germline gives CDR1 MNHNS, CDR2 SASEGT. CDR3 region: CASSEGQGWDYEQYF. CDR3 nucleotide sequence: TGTGCCAGCAGTGAAGGACAGGGGTGGGACTACGAGCAGTACTTC.

This clone was observed a few times. The rearrangement links TRBV7-9 to TRBJ1-5; D is unclear. Trimming stripped 5 bases from V and 0 bases from J, with 11 bases between. The germline V gene encodes CDR1 SEHNR and CDR2 FQNEAQ (reference sequence). The CDR3 covers 15 residues. CDR3 in amino acids: CASSPTGSSNQPQHF. CDR3 coding DNA: TGTGCCAGCAGCCCGACCGGCAGTAGCAATCAGCCCCAGCATTTT.

V is TRBV7-6 and J is TRBJ2-5, with 7 bases fitting TRBD1. Germline CDR1 reads SGHVS; CDR2 reads FNYEAQ. The CDR3 has 14 residues. With V trimmed by 5 bases and J by 5 bases, 8 bases remained unmatched. The CDR3 is CASSRTGVGETQYF. In nucleotides, the CDR3 is TGTGCCAGCAGCCGTACAGGGGTCGGGGAGACCCAGTACTTC.

This chain uses TRBV2 with TRBJ2-3; D not resolved. CDR3 length: 13 amino acids. V was shortened by 7 bases and J by 6 bases, with 14 bases between the two germline ends. Germline assignment: CDR1 SNHLY and CDR2 FYNNEI. CDR3 amino acids: CASKSSPGDTQYF. The CDR3 DNA follows: TGTGCCAGCAAATCTTCTCCTGGGGATACGCAGTATTTT. Combining the CDR3 with reference TRBV2 and TRBJ2-3 gives the whole variable domain EPEVTQTPSHQVTQMGQEVILRCVPISNHLYFYWYRQILGQKVEFLVSFYNNEISEKSEIFDDQFSVERPDGSNFTLKIRSTKLEDSAMYFCASKSSPGDTQYFGPGTRLTVL.

The rearrangement links TRBV5-1 to TRBJ1-1; 9 positions match TRBD1. The germline CDR1 and CDR2 sequences are SGHRS and YFSETQ. This CDR3 has 14 amino acids. With 4 bases clipped from V and 6 bases from J, the junction kept 7 bases outside the gene matches. The CDR3 coding sequence is TGCGCCAGCAGCGAGGGACAGGGTTATGCTGAAGCTTTCTTT. The encoded protein is CASSEGQGYAEAFF.

V usage is TRBV15 and J usage is TRBJ1-5; no reliable D call. Germline CDR1 is LNHNV and CDR2 is YYDKDF (reference sequence). Trimming pared 5 bases from V and 0 bases from J, leaving 11 bases between. The CDR3 extends over 15 amino acids. CDR3 nucleotides: TGTGCCACCAGCCTGGACGCATATAGCAATCAGCCCCAGCATTTT. Translating gives CATSLDAYSNQPQHF.

The chain uses TRBV6-2 or TRBV6-3 and TRBJ1-1; D is uncertain. V was shortened by 4 bases and J by 4 bases, with 10 bases between the two germline ends. The CDR3 loop spans 13 amino acids. Germline assignment: CDR1 MNHEY and CDR2 SVGEGT. CDR3: CASSWVGGTEAFF. CDR3 nucleotide sequence: TGTGCCAGCAGTTGGGTGGGAGGCACTGAAGCTTTCTTT.

This chain connects TRBV16 to TRBJ2-2; TRBD2 agrees at 9 bases. Trimming cost V 2 bases and J 3 bases; bases outside gene matches: 7. Germline V gene sequence: CDR1 KGHSY, CDR2 FQNENV. This CDR3 spans 17 amino acids. The CDR3 nucleotides are TGTGCCAGCAGCCAAACTCTGACTAGCGGATACACCGGGGAGCTGTTTTTT. Protein: CASSQTLTSGYTGELFF.

The chain joins TRBV7-9 to TRBJ2-5; 8 nucleotides align to TRBD2. The CDR3 runs to 16 residues. Per the germline V gene, CDR1 is SEHNR and CDR2 is FQNEAQ (reference sequence). V lost 5 bases to trimming and J lost 1 base; unmatched junction nucleotides: 9. The CDR3 region is CASSPLRGTSQETQYF. As DNA, the CDR3 is TGTGCCAGCAGCCCACTCCGGGGGACTAGCCAAGAGACCCAGTACTTC.

The rearrangement links TRBV12-5 to TRBJ1-2, with D unresolved. Between the trimmed V and J ends, which lost 3 bases and 1 base, there was a span of 9 bases. The germline gives CDR1 LGHNT, CDR2 FRNRAP. The CDR3 consists of 14 residues. CDR3 amino acids: CASGLGQYNYGYTF. DNA of the CDR3: TGTGCTAGTGGTTTAGGGCAGTATAACTATGGCTACACCTTC.

This sequence joins TRBV7-9 and TRBJ2-7; D call uncertain. The CDR3 contains 14 residues. Trimming removed 3 bases from V and 6 bases from J, with 15 bases in between. Germline values: CDR1 SEHNR, CDR2 FQNEAQ (reference sequence). The CDR3 nucleotides are TGTGCCAGCAGCTTGAGCCTTACATGGTTCGAGCAGTACTTC. Its protein product is CASSLSLTWFEQYF.

This chain links TRBV7-2 with TRBJ2-2; D gene uncertain. The germline CDR1 and CDR2 sequences are SGHTA and FQGNSA. The CDR3 covers 15 residues. With 1 base removed from V and 1 base from J, the gap between germline ends came to 7 bases. Written as DNA, the CDR3 is TGTGCCAGCAGCTTAGAGTTCCTGAACACCGGGGAGCTGTTTTTT. This translates into CASSLEFLNTGELFF.

V is TRBV6-5 and J is TRBJ1-1, with 9 nucleotides matching TRBD1. This CDR3 contains 15 residues. Trimming at V came to 0 bases and at J to 2 bases, leaving 1 base not matched to a gene. Germline CDR1 and CDR2: MNHEY and SVGAGI. The CDR3 spells CASSYSGQGNTEAFF. The CDR3, as DNA: TGTGCCAGCAGTTACTCGGGACAGGGAAACACTGAAGCTTTCTTT.